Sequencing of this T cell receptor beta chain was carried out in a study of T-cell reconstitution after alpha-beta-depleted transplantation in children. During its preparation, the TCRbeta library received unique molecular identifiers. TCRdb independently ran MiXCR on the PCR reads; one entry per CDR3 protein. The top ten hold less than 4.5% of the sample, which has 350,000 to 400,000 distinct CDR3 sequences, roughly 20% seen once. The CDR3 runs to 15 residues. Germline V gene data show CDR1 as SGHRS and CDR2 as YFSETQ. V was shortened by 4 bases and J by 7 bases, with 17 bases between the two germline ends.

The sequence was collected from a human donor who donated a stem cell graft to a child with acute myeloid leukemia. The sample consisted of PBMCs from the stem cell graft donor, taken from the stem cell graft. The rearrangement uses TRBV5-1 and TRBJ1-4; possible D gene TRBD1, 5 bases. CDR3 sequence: CASSPATGLLEKLFF. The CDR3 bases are TGCGCCAGCAGCCCGGCTACGGGACTTCTTGAAAAACTGTTTTTT.